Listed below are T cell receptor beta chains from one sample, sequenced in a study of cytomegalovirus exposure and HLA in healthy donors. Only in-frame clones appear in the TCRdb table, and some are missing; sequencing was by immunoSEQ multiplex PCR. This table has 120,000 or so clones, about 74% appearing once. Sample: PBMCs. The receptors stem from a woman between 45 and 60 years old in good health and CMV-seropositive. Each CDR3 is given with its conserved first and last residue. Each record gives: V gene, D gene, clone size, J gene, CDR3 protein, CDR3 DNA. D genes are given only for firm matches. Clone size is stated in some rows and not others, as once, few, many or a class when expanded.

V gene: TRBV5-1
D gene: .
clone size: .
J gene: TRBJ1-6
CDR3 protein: CASSQKQGSPLHF
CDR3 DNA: TGCGCCAGCAGCCAGAAACAGGGTTCACCCCTCCACTTT

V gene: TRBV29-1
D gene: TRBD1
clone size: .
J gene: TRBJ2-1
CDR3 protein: CSVGIPGQGAKNEQFF
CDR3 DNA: TGCAGCGTTGGAATACCGGGACAGGGGGCGAAGAATGAGCAGTTCTTC

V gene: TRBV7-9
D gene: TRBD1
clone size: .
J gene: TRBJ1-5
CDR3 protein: CASSSGQGSNQPQHF
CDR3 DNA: TGTGCCAGCAGCTCGGGACAGGGTAGCAATCAGCCCCAGCATTTT

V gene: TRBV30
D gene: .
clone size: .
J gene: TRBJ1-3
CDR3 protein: CAWSHRNSGNTIYF
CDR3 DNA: TGTGCCTGGAGTCATAGAAACTCTGGAAACACCATATATTTT

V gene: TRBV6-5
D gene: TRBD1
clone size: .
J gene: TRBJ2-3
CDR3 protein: CASRRQGTTDTQYF
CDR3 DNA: TGTGCCAGCCGGAGACAGGGGACAACAGATACGCAGTATTTT

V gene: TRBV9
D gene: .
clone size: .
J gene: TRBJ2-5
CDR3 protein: CASSAPRDYSPEGQETQYF
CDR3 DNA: TGTGCCAGCAGCGCTCCCAGGGATTATTCGCCGGAGGGCCAAGAGACCCAGTACTTC

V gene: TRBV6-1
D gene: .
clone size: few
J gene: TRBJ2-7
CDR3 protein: CASAMVENGEQYF
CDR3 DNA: TGTGCCAGTGCAATGGTCGAGAATGGTGAGCAGTACTTC

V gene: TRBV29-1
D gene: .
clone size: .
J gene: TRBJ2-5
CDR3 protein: CSVDPRETQYF
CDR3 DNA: TGCAGCGTTGATCCCAGAGAGACCCAGTACTTC

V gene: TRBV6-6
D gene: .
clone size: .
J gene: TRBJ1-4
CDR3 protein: CASSTSTGRKGEKLFF
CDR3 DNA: TGTGCCAGCAGTACCTCAACAGGGCGGAAAGGGGAAAAACTGTTTTTT

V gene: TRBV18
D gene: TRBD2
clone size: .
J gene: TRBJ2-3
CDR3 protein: CASSPPGLAAPTDTQYF
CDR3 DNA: TGTGCCAGCTCACCACCGGGACTAGCGGCACCCACAGATACGCAGTATTTT

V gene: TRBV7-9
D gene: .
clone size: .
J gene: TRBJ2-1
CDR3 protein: CASSGGILGEFF
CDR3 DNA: TGTGCCAGCAGCGGAGGGATCCTAGGGGAGTTCTTC

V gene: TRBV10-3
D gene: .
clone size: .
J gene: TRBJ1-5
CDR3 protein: CAISPQGISNQPQHF
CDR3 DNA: TGTGCCATCAGCCCACAGGGAATTAGCAATCAGCCCCAGCATTTT

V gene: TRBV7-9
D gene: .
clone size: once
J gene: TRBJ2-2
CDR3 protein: CASSLEPGELFF
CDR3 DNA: TGTGCCAGCAGCTTAGAGCCCGGGGAGCTGTTTTTT

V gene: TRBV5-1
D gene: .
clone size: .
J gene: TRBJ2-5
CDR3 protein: CASRTQRPQETQYF
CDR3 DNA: TGCGCCAGCAGGACCCAGCGGCCCCAAGAGACCCAGTACTTC

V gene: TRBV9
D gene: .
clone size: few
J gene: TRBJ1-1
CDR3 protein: CASSATGEVPEAFF
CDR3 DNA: TGTGCCAGCAGCGCCACGGGGGAGGTCCCTGAAGCTTTCTTT

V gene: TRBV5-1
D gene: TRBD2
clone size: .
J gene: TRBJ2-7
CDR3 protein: CASSLGGGLPYEQYF
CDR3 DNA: TGCGCCAGCAGCTTGGGCGGGGGTCTCCCCTACGAGCAGTACTTC

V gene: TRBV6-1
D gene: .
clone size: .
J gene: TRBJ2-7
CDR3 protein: CASNLEKSYEQYF
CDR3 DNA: TGTGCCAGCAACCTAGAGAAGTCCTACGAGCAGTACTTC

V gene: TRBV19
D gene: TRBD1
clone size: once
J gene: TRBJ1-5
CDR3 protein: CASSARDSNQPQHF
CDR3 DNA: TGTGCCAGTAGTGCCCGGGACAGTAATCAGCCCCAGCATTTT

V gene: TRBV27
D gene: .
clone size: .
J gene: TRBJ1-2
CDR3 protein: CASRQLGDSYGYTF
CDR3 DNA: TGTGCCAGCAGGCAACTGGGAGACTCCTATGGCTACACCTTC

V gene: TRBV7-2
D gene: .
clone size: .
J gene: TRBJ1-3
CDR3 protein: CASSLTGQNTIYF
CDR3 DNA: TGTGCCAGCAGCTTAACAGGTCAAAACACCATATATTTT

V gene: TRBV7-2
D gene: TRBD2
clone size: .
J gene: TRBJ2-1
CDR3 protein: CASSPPGLAGVNEQFF
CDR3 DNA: TGTGCCAGCAGCCCGCCGGGACTAGCGGGGGTCAATGAGCAGTTCTTC

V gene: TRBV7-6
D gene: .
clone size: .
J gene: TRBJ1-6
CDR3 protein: CASSVTQGKNSPLHF
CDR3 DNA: TGTGCCAGCAGCGTTACACAGGGAAAGAATTCACCCCTCCACTTT

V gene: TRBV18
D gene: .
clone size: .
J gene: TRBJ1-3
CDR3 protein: CASSPRQETSGNTIYF
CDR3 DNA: TGTGCCAGCTCACCCCGACAGGAGACCTCTGGAAACACCATATATTTT

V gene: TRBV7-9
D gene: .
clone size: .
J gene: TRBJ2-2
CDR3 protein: CASSLIGQPNTGELFF
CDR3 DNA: TGTGCCAGCAGCTTAATCGGACAGCCAAACACCGGGGAGCTGTTTTTT

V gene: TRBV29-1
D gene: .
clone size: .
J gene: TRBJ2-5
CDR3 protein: CSVVGNQETQYF
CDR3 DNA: TGCAGCGTTGTTGGCAACCAAGAGACCCAGTACTTC

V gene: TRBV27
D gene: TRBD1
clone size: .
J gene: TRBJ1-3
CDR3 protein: CASKDRGPGNTIYF
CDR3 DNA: TGTGCCAGCAAAGACAGGGGGCCCGGAAACACCATATATTTT